This T cell receptor (beta chain) appears in the sequencing data of a study of technical replicates of blood from several donors. V gave up 2 bases and J gave up 4 bases, with 12 bases separating them. The CDR3 consists of 14 residues. Germline CDR1 and CDR2: SGHTA and FQGNSA. The protocol was immunoSEQ multiplex PCR, while the TCRdb copy is restricted to in-frame clones and leaves out a portion. The table has around 80,000 clones, more than 95% seen once. Sequencing was done on a sample of T cells isolated from PBMCs. The rearrangement joins TRBV7-2 to TRBJ2-7, with D tentatively TRBD2 (6 bases). This clonotype was obtained from a human donor in good health. CDR3 residues: CASSLMEGEYEQYF. The CDR3 DNA follows: TGTGCCAGCAGCTTAATGGAGGGCGAATACGAGCAGTACTTC.